The 2 T cell receptor beta chains given below trace back to one sample, sequenced in a study of CD8+ T cells in alopecia areata. The study sorted pooled cutaneous lymph node cells by CD4, CD8alpha, NKG2D, NKG2ACE and other markers. RNA extraction and reverse transcription yielded cDNA as sequencing template. TCRdb's copy holds only in-frame clones and misses some; the assay was immunoSEQ multiplex PCR. The record shows 200,000 to 300,000 clones for this sample, with no singletons present. The sequenced sample consisted of CD4+ T cells sorted from a lymph node. The receptor set was obtained from a C3H/HeJ mouse with alopecia areata. MHC haplotype of the mouse line: H2-k.

This clone was counted between two and nine times. Germline and genes: mouse. The read terminates 4 residues before the CDR3 end, so the remaining end is supplied by the germline J gene. The chain combines TRBV17 with TRBJ1-2, with D possibly being TRBD1 (5 bases). The CDR3 spans 15 residues. Germline V lookup: CDR1 MNHDT, CDR2 YYDKIL. The CDR3 sequence is CASSRGGTGGDDYTF. The CDR3 DNA, read in part, is TGTGCTAGCAGTAGAGGGGGGACTGGGGGGGAC.

A few counts support this clone. Genes and germline are mouse. Read coverage stops 4 residues before the CDR3 terminus; the germline J gene supplies the remainder. The chain is built from TRBV5 and TRBJ2-1; D might be TRBD2 (5 bases). Per the germline V gene, CDR1 is LGHNA and CDR2 is YNLKQL (reference sequence). The V gene lost 0 bases and the J gene lost 0 bases, with 9 bases spanning the gap. The length of the CDR3 is 16 residues. The CDR3 bases that were read are TGTGCCAGCAGCCAAGATTCTGGGAATAACTATGCT. Translation gives CASSQDSGNNYA. The full-length CDR3 reads as CASSQDSGNNYAEQFF.